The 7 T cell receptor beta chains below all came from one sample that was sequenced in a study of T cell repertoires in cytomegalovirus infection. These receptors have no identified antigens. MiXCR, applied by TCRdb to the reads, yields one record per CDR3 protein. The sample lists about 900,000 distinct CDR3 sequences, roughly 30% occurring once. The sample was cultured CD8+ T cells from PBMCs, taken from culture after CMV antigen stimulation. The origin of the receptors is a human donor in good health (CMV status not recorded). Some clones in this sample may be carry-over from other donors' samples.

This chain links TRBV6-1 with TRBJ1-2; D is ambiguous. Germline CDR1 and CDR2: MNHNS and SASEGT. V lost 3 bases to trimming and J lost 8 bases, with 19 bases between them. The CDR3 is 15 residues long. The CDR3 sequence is CASSDWEDATWGYTF. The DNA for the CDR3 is TGTGCCAGCAGTGACTGGGAAGATGCTACGTGGGGCTACACCTTC.

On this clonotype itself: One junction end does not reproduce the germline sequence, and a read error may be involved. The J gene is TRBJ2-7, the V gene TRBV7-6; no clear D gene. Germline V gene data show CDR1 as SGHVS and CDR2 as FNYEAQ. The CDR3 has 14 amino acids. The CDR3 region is CVSSFGSSSYEQYF. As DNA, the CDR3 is TGTGTCAGCAGCTTTGGCAGCAGCTCCTACGAGCAGTACTTC.

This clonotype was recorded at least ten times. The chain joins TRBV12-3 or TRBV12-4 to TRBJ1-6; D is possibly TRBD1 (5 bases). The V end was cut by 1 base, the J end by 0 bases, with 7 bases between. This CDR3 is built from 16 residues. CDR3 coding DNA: TGTGCCAGCAGTTTAGGAGACAGCTCCTATAATTCACCCCTCCACTTT. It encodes CASSLGDSSYNSPLHF.

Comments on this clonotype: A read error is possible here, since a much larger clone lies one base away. CDR3 in DNA: TGTGCCAGCAGCTTGCTAGCGGGGACGGCACTTAAAGCCAAAAACATTCAGTACTTC. It codes for CASSLLAGTALKAKNIQYF. This rearrangement joins TRBV7-6 to TRBJ2-4; 9 bases map to TRBD2. Looked up from germline, CDR1 is SGHVS and CDR2 is FNYEAQ. The CDR3 spans 19 residues. Losses at the gene ends were 3 bases for V and 0 bases for J; bases not matched to a gene: 12.

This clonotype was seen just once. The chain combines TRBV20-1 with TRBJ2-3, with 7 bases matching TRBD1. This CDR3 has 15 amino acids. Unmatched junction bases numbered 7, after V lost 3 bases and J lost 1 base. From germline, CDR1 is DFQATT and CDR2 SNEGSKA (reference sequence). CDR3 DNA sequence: TGCAGTGCTAGCGGTACAGGGGACCGCACAGATACGCAGTATTTT. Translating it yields CSASGTGDRTDTQYF.

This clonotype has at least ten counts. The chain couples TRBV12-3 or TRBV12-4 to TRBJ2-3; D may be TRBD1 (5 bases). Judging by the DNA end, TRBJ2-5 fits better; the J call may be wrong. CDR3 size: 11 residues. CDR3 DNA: TGTGCCAGCAGTCCTACAGGGACCCAGTACTTC. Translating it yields CASSPTGTQYF.

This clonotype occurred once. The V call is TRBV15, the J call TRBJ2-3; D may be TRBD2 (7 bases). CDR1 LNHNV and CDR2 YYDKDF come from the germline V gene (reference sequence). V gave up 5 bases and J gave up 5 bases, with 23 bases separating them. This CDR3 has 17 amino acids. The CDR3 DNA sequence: TGTGCCACCAGCGGAGGCGAGGGGGGGCTCGGACTAGATACGCAGTATTTT. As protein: CATSGGEGGLGLDTQYF.